This T cell receptor (beta chain) was captured by sequencing in a study of T-cell memory formation after mild COVID-19. MiXCR, run by TCRdb on the 5' RACE reads, gives a single entry per CDR3 protein. Of 400,000 to 500,000 distinct CDR3 sequences listed, about a sixth are singletons. In germline, CDR1 is SGHTA, CDR2 FQGTGA. The CDR3 covers 14 residues. The V end was cut by 5 bases, the J end by 8 bases, with 16 bases between. The TCR comes from a man aged 18 to 35 who had mild COVID-19 (a few samples of this study predate the infection). Cell type and time point are not known. Input material: PBMCs or a T cell subset sorted from them (not recorded which). The V call is TRBV7-3, the J call TRBJ2-1; D possibly corresponds to TRBD2 (5 bases). The CDR3 protein is CASSPTPAGDEQFF. Written as DNA, the CDR3 is TGTGCCAGCAGCCCGACACCCGCCGGGGATGAGCAGTTCTTC.